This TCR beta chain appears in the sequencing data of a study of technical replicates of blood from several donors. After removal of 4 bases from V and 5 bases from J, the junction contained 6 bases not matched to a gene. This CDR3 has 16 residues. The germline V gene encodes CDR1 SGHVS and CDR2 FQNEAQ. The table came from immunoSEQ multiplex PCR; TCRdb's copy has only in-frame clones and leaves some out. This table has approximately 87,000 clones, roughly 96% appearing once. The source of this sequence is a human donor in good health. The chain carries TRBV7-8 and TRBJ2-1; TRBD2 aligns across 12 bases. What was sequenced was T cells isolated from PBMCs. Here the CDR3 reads CASSSLRLAGDNEQFF. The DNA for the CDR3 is TGTGCCAGCAGCTCCCTACGACTAGCGGGAGACAATGAGCAGTTCTTC.